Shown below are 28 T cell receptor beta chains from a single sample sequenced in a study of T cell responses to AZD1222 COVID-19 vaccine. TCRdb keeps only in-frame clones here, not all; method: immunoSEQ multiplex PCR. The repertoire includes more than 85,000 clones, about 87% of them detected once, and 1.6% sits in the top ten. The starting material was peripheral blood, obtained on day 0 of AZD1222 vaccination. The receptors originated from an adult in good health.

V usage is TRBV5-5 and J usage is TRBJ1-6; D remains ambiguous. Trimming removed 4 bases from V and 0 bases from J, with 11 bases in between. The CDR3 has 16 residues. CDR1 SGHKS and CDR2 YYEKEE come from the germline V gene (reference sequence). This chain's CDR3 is CASSVRIPSYNSPLHF. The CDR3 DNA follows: TGTGCCAGCAGCGTGAGGATTCCCTCCTATAATTCACCCCTCCACTTT.

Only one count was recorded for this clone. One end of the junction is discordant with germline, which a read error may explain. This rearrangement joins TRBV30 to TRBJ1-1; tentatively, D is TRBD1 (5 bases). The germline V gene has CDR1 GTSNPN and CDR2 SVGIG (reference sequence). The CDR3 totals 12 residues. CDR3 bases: TGTGCCTCCAAAGGGGTGAAAACTGAAGCTTTCTTT. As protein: CASKGVKTEAFF.

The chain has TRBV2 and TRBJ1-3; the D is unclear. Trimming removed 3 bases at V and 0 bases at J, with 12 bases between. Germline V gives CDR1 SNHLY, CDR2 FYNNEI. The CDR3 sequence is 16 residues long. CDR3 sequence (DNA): TGTGCCAGCAGTGAGGGCAATTCCTTCTCTGGAAACACCATATATTTT. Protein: CASSEGNSFSGNTIYF.

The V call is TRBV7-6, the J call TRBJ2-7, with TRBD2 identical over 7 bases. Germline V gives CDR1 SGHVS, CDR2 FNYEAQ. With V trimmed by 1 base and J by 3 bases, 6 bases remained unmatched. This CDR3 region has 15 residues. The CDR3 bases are TGTGCCAGCAGCTTAGGGGGGGGATTGTTCTACGAGCAGTACTTC. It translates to CASSLGGGLFYEQYF.

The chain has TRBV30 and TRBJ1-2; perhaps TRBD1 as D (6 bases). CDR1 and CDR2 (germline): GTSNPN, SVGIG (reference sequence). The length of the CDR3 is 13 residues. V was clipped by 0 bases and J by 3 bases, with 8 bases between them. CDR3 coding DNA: TGTGCCTGGAGTGTGGGGGCCGACTATGGCTACACCTTC. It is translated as CAWSVGADYGYTF.

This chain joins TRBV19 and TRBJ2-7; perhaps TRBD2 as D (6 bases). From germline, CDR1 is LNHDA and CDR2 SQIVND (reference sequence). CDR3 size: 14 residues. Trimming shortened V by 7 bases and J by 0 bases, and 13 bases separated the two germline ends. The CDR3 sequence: CASNPGDFSYEQYF. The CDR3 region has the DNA TGTGCCAGTAATCCTGGGGACTTCTCCTACGAGCAGTACTTC.

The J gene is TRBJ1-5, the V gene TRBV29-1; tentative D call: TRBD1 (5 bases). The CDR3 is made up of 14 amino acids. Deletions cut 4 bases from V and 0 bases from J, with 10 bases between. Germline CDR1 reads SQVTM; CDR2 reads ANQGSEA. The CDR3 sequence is CSVVWGNSNQPQHF. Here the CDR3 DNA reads TGCAGCGTTGTATGGGGGAATAGCAATCAGCCCCAGCATTTT.

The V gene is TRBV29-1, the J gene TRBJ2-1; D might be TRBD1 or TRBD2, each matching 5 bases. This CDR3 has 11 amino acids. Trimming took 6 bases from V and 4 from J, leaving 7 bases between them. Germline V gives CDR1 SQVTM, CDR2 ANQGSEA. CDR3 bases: TGCAGCGTCGGGACGTACAATGAGCAGTTCTTC. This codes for CSVGTYNEQFF.

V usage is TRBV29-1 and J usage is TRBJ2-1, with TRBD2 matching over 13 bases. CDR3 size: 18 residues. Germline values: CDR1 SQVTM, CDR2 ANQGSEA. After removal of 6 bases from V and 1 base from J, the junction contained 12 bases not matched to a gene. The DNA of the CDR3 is TGCAGCGTAGAGGGGACTAGCGGGGAAATTAGGTCCTACAATGAGCAGTTCTTC. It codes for CSVEGTSGEIRSYNEQFF.

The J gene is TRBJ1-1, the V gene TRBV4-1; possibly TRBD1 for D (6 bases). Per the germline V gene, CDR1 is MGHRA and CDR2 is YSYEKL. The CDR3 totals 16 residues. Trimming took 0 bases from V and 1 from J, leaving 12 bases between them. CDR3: CASSQDRDKTNTEAFF. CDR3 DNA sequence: TGCGCCAGCAGCCAAGATCGGGACAAGACGAACACTGAAGCTTTCTTT.

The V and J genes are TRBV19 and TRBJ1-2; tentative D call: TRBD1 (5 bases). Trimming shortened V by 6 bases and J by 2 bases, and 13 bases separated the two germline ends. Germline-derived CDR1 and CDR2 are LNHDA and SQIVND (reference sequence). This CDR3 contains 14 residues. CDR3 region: CASRTTRANYGYTF. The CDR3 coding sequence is TGTGCCAGTAGAACAACCAGGGCGAACTATGGCTACACCTTC.

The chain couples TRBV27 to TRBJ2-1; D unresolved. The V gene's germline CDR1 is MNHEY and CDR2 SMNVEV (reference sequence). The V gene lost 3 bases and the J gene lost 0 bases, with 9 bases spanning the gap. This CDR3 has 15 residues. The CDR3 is CASSFGIISYNEQFF. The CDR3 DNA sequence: TGTGCCAGCAGTTTTGGGATAATCTCCTACAATGAGCAGTTCTTC.

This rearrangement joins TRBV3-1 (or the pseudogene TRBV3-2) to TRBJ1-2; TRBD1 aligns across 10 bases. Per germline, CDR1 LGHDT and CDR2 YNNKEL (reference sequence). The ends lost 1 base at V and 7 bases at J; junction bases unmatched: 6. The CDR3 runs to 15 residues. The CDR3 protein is CASSQVRGQGGGYTF. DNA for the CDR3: TGTGCCAGCAGCCAAGTCCGAGGACAGGGGGGTGGCTACACCTTC.

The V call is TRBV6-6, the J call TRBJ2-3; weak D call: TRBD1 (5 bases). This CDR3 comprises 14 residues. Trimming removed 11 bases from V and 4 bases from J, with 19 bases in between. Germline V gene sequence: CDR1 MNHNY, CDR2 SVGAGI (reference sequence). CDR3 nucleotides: TGTGCCGCGAAAGACAGCCCTCGAGCAGATACGCAGTATTTT. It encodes CAAKDSPRADTQYF.

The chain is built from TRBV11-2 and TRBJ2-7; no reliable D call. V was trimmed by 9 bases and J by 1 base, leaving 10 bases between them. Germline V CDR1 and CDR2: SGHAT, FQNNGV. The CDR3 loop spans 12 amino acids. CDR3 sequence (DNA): TGTGCCAGTCAGGTTTCTTCCTACGAGCAGTACTTC. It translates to CASQVSSYEQYF.

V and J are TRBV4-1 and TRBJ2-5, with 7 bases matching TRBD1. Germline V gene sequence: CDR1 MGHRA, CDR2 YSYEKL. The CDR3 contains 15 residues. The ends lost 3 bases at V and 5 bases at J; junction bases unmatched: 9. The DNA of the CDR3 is TGCGCCAGCAGCCACCGGAAGGGGGCGAGGGAGACCCAGTACTTC. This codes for CASSHRKGARETQYF.

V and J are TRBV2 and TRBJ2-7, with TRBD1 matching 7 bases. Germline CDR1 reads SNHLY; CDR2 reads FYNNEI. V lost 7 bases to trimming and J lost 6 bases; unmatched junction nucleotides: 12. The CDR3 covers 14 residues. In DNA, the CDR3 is TGTGCCAGCATTCGACAGGGTCAGAACAGCGAGCAGTACTTC. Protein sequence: CASIRQGQNSEQYF.

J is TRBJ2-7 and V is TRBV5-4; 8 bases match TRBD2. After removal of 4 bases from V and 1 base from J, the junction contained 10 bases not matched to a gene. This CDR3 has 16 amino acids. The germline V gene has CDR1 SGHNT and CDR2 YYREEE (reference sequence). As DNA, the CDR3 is TGTGCCAGCAGCCCGGGGGGGAATAAGGGGTCCTACGAGCAGTACTTC. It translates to CASSPGGNKGSYEQYF.

The CDR3 here is CASSPRTGSSLAEAFF. Written as DNA, the CDR3 is TGTGCCAGCAGTCCTAGGACAGGTTCTTCCCTCGCTGAAGCTTTCTTT. This chain uses TRBV27 with TRBJ1-1, with 7 nucleotides matching TRBD1. The ends lost 5 bases at V and 6 bases at J; junction bases unmatched: 15. The CDR3 is made up of 16 amino acids. The V gene's germline CDR1 is MNHEY and CDR2 SMNVEV (reference sequence).

The DNA for the CDR3 is TGTGCCACAAGGCTGGAAATCGAGCTCGGTGAAGCTTTCTTT. Its translation is CATRLEIELGEAFF. The chain carries TRBV6-5 and TRBJ1-1; D gene ambiguous. There are 14 residues in the CDR3. V was pared by 10 bases and J by 7 bases, with 22 bases between. The germline CDR1 and CDR2 sequences are MNHEY and SVGAGI.

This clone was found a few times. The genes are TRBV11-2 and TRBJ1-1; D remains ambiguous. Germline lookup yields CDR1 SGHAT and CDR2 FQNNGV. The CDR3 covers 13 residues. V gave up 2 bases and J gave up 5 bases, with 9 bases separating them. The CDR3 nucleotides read TGTGCCAGCAGCTTATATTCTGAGACTGAAGCTTTCTTT. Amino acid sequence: CASSLYSETEAFF. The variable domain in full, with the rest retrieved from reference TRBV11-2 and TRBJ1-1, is EAGVAQSPRYKIIEKRQSVAFWCNPISGHATLYWYQQILGQGPKLLIQFQNNGVVDDSQLPKDRFSAERLKGVDSTLKIQPAKLEDSAVYLCASSLYSETEAFFGQGTRLTVV.

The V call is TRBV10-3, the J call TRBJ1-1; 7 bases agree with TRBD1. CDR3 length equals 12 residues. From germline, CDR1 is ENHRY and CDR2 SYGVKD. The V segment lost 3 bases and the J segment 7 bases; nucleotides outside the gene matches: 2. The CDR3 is CAISDQGGEAFF. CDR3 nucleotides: TGTGCCATCAGTGACCAGGGGGGTGAAGCTTTCTTT.

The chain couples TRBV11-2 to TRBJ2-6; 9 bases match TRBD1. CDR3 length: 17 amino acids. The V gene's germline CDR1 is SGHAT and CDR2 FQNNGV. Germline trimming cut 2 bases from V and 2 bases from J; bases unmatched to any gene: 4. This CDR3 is CASSLLTGGAGANVLTF. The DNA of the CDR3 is TGTGCCAGCAGCTTACTAACAGGGGGCGCTGGGGCCAACGTCCTGACTTTC.

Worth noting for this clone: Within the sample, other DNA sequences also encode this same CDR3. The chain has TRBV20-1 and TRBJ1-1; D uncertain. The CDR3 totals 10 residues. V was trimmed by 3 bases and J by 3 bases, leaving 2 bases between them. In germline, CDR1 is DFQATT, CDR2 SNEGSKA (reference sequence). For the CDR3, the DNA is TGCAGTGCTAGGGACACTGAAGCTTTCTTT. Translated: CSARDTEAFF.

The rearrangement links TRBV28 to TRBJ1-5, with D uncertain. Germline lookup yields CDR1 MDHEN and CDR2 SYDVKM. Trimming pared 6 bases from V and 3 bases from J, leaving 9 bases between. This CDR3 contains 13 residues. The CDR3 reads CASRDTLNQPQHF. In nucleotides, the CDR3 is TGTGCCAGCAGAGACACCCTCAATCAGCCCCAGCATTTT.

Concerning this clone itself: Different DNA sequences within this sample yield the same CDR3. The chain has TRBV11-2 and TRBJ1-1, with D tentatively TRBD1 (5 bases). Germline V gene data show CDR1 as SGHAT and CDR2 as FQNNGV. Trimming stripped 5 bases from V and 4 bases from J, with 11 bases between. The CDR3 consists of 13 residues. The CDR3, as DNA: TGTGCCAGCAGCCCATACGGGGGCACTGAAGCTTTCTTT. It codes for CASSPYGGTEAFF.

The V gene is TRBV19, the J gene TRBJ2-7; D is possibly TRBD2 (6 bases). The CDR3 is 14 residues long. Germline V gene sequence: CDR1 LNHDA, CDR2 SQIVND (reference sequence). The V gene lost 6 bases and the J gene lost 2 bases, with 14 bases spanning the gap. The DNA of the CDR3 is TGTGCCAGTAGCCCGAGGAGGGACCCCTACGAGCAGTACTTC. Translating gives CASSPRRDPYEQYF.

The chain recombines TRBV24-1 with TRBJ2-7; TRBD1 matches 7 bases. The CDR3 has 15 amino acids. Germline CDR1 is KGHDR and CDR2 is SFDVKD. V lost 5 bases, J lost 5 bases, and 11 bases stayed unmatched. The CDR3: CATSGGTEARHEQYF. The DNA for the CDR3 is TGTGCCACCAGTGGAGGGACAGAAGCGCGTCACGAGCAGTACTTC.